This TCR beta chain was obtained from a study of blood T cell repertoires in COVID-19. TCRdb's copy holds only in-frame clones and misses some; the assay was immunoSEQ multiplex PCR. The sample yields under 450,000 clones, approximately 89% seen once. The CDR3 is made up of 15 amino acids. V shed 7 bases and J shed 3 bases, with 13 bases lying between them. Germline values: CDR1 SNHLY, CDR2 FYNNEI. The chain carries TRBV2 and TRBJ1-6; D is ambiguous. The TCR was taken from a woman between 40 and 55 years old who had been exposed to COVID-19. The source material was PBMCs or T cells enriched from blood (not recorded which). The CDR3 coding sequence is TGTGCCAGCACCGGTTACAGAGTCTATAATTCACCCCTCCACTTT. This encodes CASTGYRVYNSPLHF.